A single sample is the source of the 8 T cell receptor beta chains below, sequenced in a study of cytomegalovirus exposure and HLA in healthy donors. PCR was performed using 60 Vbeta and 13 Jbeta primers. Clones were read by immunoSEQ multiplex PCR, and TCRdb kept only the in-frame ones, dropping some. The sample carries approximately 100,000 clones, 50% to 70% recorded once. The sequenced sample was PBMCs. The source is a man aged 25 to 40 in good health and CMV-seropositive.

The chain has TRBV11-3 and TRBJ1-2, with TRBD1 matching 7 bases. V lost 4 bases to trimming and J lost 5 bases; unmatched junction nucleotides: 7. Germline V gene sequence: CDR1 SGHNT, CDR2 YENEEA. The CDR3 covers 14 residues. CDR3 sequence (DNA): TGTGCCAGCAGCTCCCAAACGACAGGGTATGGCTACACCTTC. Amino acid sequence: CASSSQTTGYGYTF.

This clone appeared a few times. The chain is built from TRBV2 and TRBJ2-2, with D perhaps matching TRBD1 (5 bases). V lost 2 bases and J 4 bases, leaving 14 bases between the germline ends. This CDR3 is 16 amino acids long. Germline CDR1 and CDR2: SNHLY and FYNNEI. CDR3 sequence reads: CASSETRTRPTGELFF. CDR3 in DNA: TGTGCCAGCAGTGAAACCCGGACAAGGCCCACCGGGGAGCTGTTTTTT.

This rearrangement joins TRBV7-2 to TRBJ2-3; 7 bases match TRBD2. The CDR3 runs 14 residues. Germline values: CDR1 SGHTA, CDR2 FQGNSA. J gave up 4 bases and V 5 bases, and 6 bases lay outside the gene matches. CDR3 in DNA: TGTGCCAGCAGCCCCGGCGGGAGCGCAGATACGCAGTATTTT. Translated: CASSPGGSADTQYF.

The chain employs TRBV6-6 and TRBJ2-2, with unresolved D. The germline V gene encodes CDR1 MNHNY and CDR2 SVGAGI (reference sequence). There are 13 residues in the CDR3. Trimming took off 0 bases at V and 8 bases at J, with 7 bases between the two ends. The CDR3, as DNA: TGTGCCAGCAGTTACTCATCTGTTGGGGAGCTGTTTTTT. Protein: CASSYSSVGELFF.

The V gene is TRBV10-3, the J gene TRBJ2-3, with TRBD2 matching over 8 bases. V trimming: 2 bases; J trimming: 0 bases; junction bases outside the gene matches: 4. This CDR3 has 16 amino acids. CDR1 and CDR2 (germline): ENHRY, SYGVKD. The DNA for the CDR3 is TGTGCCATCAGTGAGACGGGGGGGGCTAGCACAGATACGCAGTATTTT. This encodes CAISETGGASTDTQYF.

The chain carries TRBV7-9 and TRBJ2-1, with D maybe TRBD1 (5 bases). V was cut by 2 bases and J by 7 bases, with 15 bases left in between. This CDR3 region has 15 residues. Germline CDR1 and CDR2: SEHNR and FQNEAQ (reference sequence). CDR3 loop: CASSLSWGPSNEQFF. The CDR3 nucleotides are TGTGCCAGCAGCTTAAGCTGGGGCCCAAGTAATGAGCAGTTCTTC.

The V call is TRBV5-1, the J call TRBJ1-3; D remains unclear. Germline CDR1 is SGHRS and CDR2 is YFSETQ. CDR3 length: 16 residues. Deletions cut 0 bases from V and 0 bases from J, with 10 bases between. The CDR3 spells CASSLAPRYSGNTIYF. CDR3 sequence (DNA): TGCGCCAGCAGCTTGGCCCCACGGTACTCTGGAAACACCATATATTTT.

This clone occurred a few times. The chain employs TRBV5-1 and TRBJ2-2; 9 nucleotides agree with TRBD2. The CDR3 is made up of 15 amino acids. Trimming took 3 bases from V and 7 from J; bases not matched to a gene: 7. In germline, CDR1 is SGHRS, CDR2 YFSETQ. The CDR3 region is CASSSAGGPGGELFF. The CDR3 DNA reads as TGCGCCAGCAGCTCCGCGGGGGGGCCCGGCGGGGAGCTGTTTTTT.